The present TCR beta chain was sequenced within a study of blood T cell repertoires in COVID-19. Turning to the study itself: Acute-phase and convalescent COVID-19 samples originated in the United States, Italy and Spain. Sources were T cells, B-cell-depleted T cells, or PBMCs; the material itself was cDNA or gDNA.

The germline V gene encodes CDR1 SEHNR and CDR2 FQNEAQ (reference sequence). V lost 5 bases and J lost 4; bases outside the gene matches: 6. The CDR3 consists of 15 residues. This clone was counted once. As processed by the authors: Reference gene primer amplification gave nucleated cell count estimates. TCRdb's copy holds only in-frame clones and misses some; the assay was immunoSEQ multiplex PCR. V and J calls plus clone size are reproduced from that table; the DNA served to infer D and trimming. This table holds under 150,000 clones, almost 90% found once. Material: peripheral blood. The J gene is TRBJ1-5, the V gene TRBV7-9, with TRBD1 matching 9 bases. The sequence was obtained from a human donor in a cohort sampled during active COVID-19. This CDR3 reads CASSPQGAGNQPQHF. The CDR3 DNA is TGTGCCAGCAGCCCACAGGGGGCCGGGAATCAGCCCCAGCATTTT.